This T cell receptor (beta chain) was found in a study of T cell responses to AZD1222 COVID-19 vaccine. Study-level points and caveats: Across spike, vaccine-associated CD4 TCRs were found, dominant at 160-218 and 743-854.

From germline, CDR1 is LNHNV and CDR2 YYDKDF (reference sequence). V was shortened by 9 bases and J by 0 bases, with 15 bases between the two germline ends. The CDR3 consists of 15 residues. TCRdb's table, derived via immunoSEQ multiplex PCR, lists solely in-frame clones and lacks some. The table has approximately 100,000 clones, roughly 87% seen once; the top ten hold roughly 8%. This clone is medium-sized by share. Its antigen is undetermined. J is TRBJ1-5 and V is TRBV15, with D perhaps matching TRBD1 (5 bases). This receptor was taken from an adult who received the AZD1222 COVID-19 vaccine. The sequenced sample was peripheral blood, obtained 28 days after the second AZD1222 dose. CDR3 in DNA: TGTGCCACTGTGGCGGGGGGATCTAGCAATCAGCCCCAGCATTTT. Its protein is CATVAGGSSNQPQHF.